The entry below describes one T cell receptor (beta chain). Its specificity is not known. Trimming shortened V by 2 bases and J by 0 bases, and 8 bases separated the two germline ends. CDR1 and CDR2 from the germline V gene are SEHNR and FQNEAQ (reference sequence). The CDR3 is 15 residues long. The entry originates in a study of cytomegalovirus exposure and HLA in healthy donors. General observations from the study: Researchers had no immune exposure information except CMV serostatus available.

Vbeta (60) and Jbeta (13) primers were used in the PCR. The method was immunoSEQ multiplex PCR; TCRdb's version includes in-frame clones alone and lacks a portion of them. The sample yields 200,000 to 250,000 clones, around 80% seen once. This chain links TRBV7-9 with TRBJ1-5; the D is unclear. This TCR came from a woman between 40 and 50 years old in good health and CMV-seropositive. The sequenced material came from PBMCs. The CDR3 protein is CASSLIGNSNQPQHF. The CDR3, as DNA: TGTGCCAGCAGCTTAATCGGTAATAGCAATCAGCCCCAGCATTTT.